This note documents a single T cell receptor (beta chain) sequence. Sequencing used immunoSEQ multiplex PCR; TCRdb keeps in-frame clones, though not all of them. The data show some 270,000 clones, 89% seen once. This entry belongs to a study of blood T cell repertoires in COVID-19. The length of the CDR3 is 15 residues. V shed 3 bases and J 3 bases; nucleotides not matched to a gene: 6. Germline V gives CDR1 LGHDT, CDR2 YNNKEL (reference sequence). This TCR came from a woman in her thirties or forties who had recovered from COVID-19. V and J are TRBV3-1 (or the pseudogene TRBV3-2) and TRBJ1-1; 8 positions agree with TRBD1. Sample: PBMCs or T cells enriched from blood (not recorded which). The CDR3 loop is CASSQSGTGDTEAFF. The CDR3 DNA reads TGTGCCAGCAGCCAGTCCGGGACAGGAGACACTGAAGCTTTCTTT.